This T cell receptor (beta chain) derives from a study of identical twins. Study-level results: Beta clonotypes that were abundant in cord blood contained fewer insertions, a pattern absent from memory repertoires. Cross-sectional statistics underpinned the conclusions; the same donors were not followed.

This clonotype was detected a few times. Its antigen is not identified. There are 14 residues in the CDR3. Germline values: CDR1 SQVTM, CDR2 ANQGSEA. The V and J ends lost 2 bases and 6 bases, in that order; junction bases with no gene match: 6. Addition of a universal primer site occurred through template switching, and cDNA carried unique molecular identifiers. TCRdb re-called the 5' RACE reads through MiXCR, storing one row per CDR3 protein. The sample lists a few hundred thousand distinct CDR3 sequences, 10% to 15% occurring once. The same sample was also studied in work on yellow fever vaccine responses in identical twins.

This chain connects TRBV29-1 to TRBJ2-7, with 11 bases lining up with TRBD2. The material sequenced was CD8+ T cells sorted from blood. The sequence was obtained from a young woman in good health. In DNA form, the CDR3 reads TGCAGCGTTGAAAATAGCGGGAGGGCCTCCGAGCAGTACTTC. Residues: CSVENSGRASEQYF.